These T cell receptor beta chains were read from a single sample in a study of cytomegalovirus exposure and HLA in healthy donors. The assay was immunoSEQ multiplex PCR, and TCRdb's table has in-frame clones only and misses some. The sample lists roughly 100,000 clones; over 75% were seen once. Material for sequencing was PBMCs. Source of these receptors: a woman in her forties in good health and CMV-seropositive. The CDR3 runs from the conserved cysteine through the conserved F or W. A D gene is named only where the DNA matches it firmly. Part of the rows lack a size; the others show once, few, many or a class for expanded clones.

NA	TRBV19	TRBD1	TRBJ1-6	CASSITGEDSPLHF	TGTGCCAGTAGTATAACAGGGGAGGATTCACCCCTCCACTTT
NA	TRBV5-4	NA	TRBJ1-3	CASSLQGGGNTIYF	TGTGCCAGCAGCTTGCAGGGAGGTGGAAACACCATATATTTT
NA	TRBV7-9	NA	TRBJ2-5	CASSRSRGGRETQYF	TGTGCCAGCAGCCGGTCCCGGGGAGGAAGAGAGACCCAGTACTTC
few	TRBV11-2	NA	TRBJ2-7	CASSLNRALDPYEQYF	TGTGCCAGCAGCTTAAACAGGGCCCTAGACCCCTACGAGCAGTACTTC
NA	TRBV4-2	NA	TRBJ2-6	CASSQGSSGGSGANVLTF	TGTGCCAGCAGCCAAGGTTCGTCCGGGGGCTCTGGGGCCAACGTCCTGACTTTC
NA	TRBV4-1	TRBD1	TRBJ1-5	CASSQTLGSDRGRQPQHF	TGCGCCAGCAGCCAAACCCTAGGATCCGACAGGGGGCGACAGCCCCAGCATTTT
NA	TRBV5-1	NA	TRBJ1-4	CASSLLGATNEKLFF	TGCGCCAGCAGCTTGTTGGGAGCAACTAATGAAAAACTGTTTTTT
NA	TRBV4-1	TRBD2	TRBJ2-1	CASSQVSVAGGPYEQFF	TGCGCCAGCAGCCAAGTTTCGGTAGCGGGAGGGCCTTATGAGCAGTTCTTC
NA	TRBV19	TRBD1	TRBJ1-5	CASRLGGDQPQHF	TGTGCCAGTAGGTTAGGGGGCGATCAGCCCCAGCATTTT
NA	TRBV4-3	NA	TRBJ2-3	CASSQLSQVSTDTQYF	TGCGCCAGCAGCCAGCTCAGCCAGGTATCCACAGATACGCAGTATTTT
NA	TRBV28	TRBD2	TRBJ2-1	CASSFLAGLSNEQFF	TGTGCCAGCAGTTTCCTAGCGGGATTGTCGAATGAGCAGTTCTTC
once	TRBV28	TRBD1	TRBJ1-1	CASRDRVNTEAFF	TGTGCCAGCAGGGACAGGGTGAACACTGAAGCTTTCTTT
few	TRBV5-6	TRBD1	TRBJ2-1	CASSLIRGQANEQFF	TGTGCCAGCAGCTTGATTAGGGGGCAAGCCAATGAGCAGTTCTTC
NA	TRBV5-1	NA	TRBJ2-7	CASSSGDRISSYEQYF	TGCGCCAGCAGCTCTGGAGACCGAATTAGCTCCTACGAGCAGTACTTC
NA	TRBV11-2	NA	TRBJ2-1	CASSLGQGRGRNEQFF	TGTGCCAGCAGCTTAGGGCAGGGAAGGGGTCGTAATGAGCAGTTCTTC
NA	TRBV5-1	NA	TRBJ2-7	CASSLGGMGYEQYF	TGCGCCAGCAGCTTAGGCGGGATGGGCTACGAGCAGTACTTC